Below, 2 T cell receptor beta chains from the same sample are listed, as sequenced in a study of blood T cell repertoires in COVID-19. The assay was immunoSEQ multiplex PCR, and TCRdb's table has in-frame clones only and misses some. Counted here are over 150,000 clones, approximately 80% occurring once; the ten biggest clones make up 12%. Sequencing used PBMCs or T cells enriched from blood (not recorded which). The source of these receptors is a man between 35 and 55 years old who had recovered from COVID-19.

V gene TRBV27 combines with J gene TRBJ2-1; D call uncertain. CDR3 length: 16 amino acids. CDR1 MNHEY and CDR2 SMNVEV come from the germline V gene (reference sequence). The V end lost 5 bases, the J end lost 2 bases, and 16 bases lay between the germline ends. The CDR3 loop reads CASSARLVVPYNEQFF. In DNA form, the CDR3 reads TGTGCCAGCAGTGCGAGATTAGTAGTCCCCTACAATGAGCAGTTCTTC.

The chain is built from TRBV2 and TRBJ2-1; 10 bases are a match to TRBD2. The CDR3 loop spans 18 amino acids. The V gene end was trimmed by 6 bases and the J gene end by 0 bases; junction bases not matched to a gene: 11. CDR1 is SNHLY and CDR2 is FYNNEI in the germline V gene. DNA of the CDR3: TGTGCCAGCAGGAGGACTAGCGGCCCTGTTAGCTCCTACAATGAGCAGTTCTTC. Translated, it gives CASRRTSGPVSSYNEQFF.